This section outlines one T cell receptor beta chain sequence together with its context. What it binds is unknown. These data are taken from a study of identifying expanded T cells in peripheral blood. Study observations and caveats: Approximately 1.2 clones differed between technical replicates, versus approximately 16 and 20 over time. Two-week clone count variance significantly increased as total template count grew.

Collection occurred without any documented infections or immune events in donors. Sequencing used immunoSEQ multiplex PCR; TCRdb keeps in-frame clones, though not all of them. The sample lists some 76,000 clones; 90% were seen once. This receptor was taken from a person aged 18-70 years in good health. The sequencing sample was made of blood.

CDR3 residues: CASDGLAGADTQYF. The CDR3 nucleotides read TGTGCCAGCGACGGACTAGCGGGAGCGGATACGCAGTATTTT. The chain couples TRBV6-6 to TRBJ2-3; 13 positions agree with TRBD2. CDR3 size: 14 residues. Germline lookup yields CDR1 MNHNY and CDR2 SVGAGI (reference sequence). V lost 8 bases to trimming and J lost 6 bases; unmatched junction nucleotides: 5.